This entry lists 30 T cell receptor beta chains sequenced from one sample in a study of CD8 T cells in Susac syndrome. Reverse transcription of about 0.45 to 1 ug RNA was carried out with random hexamers. TCRdb ran MiXCR on the immunoSEQ multiplex PCR reads and lists one entry per CDR3 protein. The table has some 300,000 distinct CDR3 sequences, around nine tenths seen once; the top ten hold around 0.18%. The sequencing sample was made of CD8+ T cells from PBMCs. These receptors were obtained from a human donor with multiple sclerosis.

The chain links TRBV6-1 to TRBJ1-1; 7 nucleotides align to TRBD1. The CDR3 is 14 residues long. Germline loops: CDR1 MNHNS, CDR2 SASEGT. V shed 6 bases and J 1 base; nucleotides not matched to a gene: 5. In DNA form, the CDR3 reads TGTGCCAGCAGCCCAGGGGGGGCGAACACTGAAGCTTTCTTT. Translated: CASSPGGANTEAFF.

The chain has TRBV28 and TRBJ1-2; the D is unclear. Trimming took 6 bases from V and 8 from J, leaving 19 bases between them. The CDR3 runs to 14 residues. Per the germline V gene, CDR1 is MDHEN and CDR2 is SYDVKM. CDR3 DNA sequence: TGTGCCAGCAGCGACGCCGCCAGGACCTTCGGCTACACCTTC. Its protein product is CASSDAARTFGYTF.

V gene TRBV20-1 combines with J gene TRBJ2-7, with 9 bases that match TRBD2. CDR3 size: 16 residues. V was pared by 8 bases and J by 0 bases, with 14 bases of the junction left unmatched. In germline, CDR1 is DFQATT, CDR2 SNEGSKA (reference sequence). The CDR3 sequence: CSLAGAPLGVSYEQYF. The CDR3 DNA reads TGCAGTTTAGCGGGAGCCCCTCTGGGGGTCTCCTACGAGCAGTACTTC.

This rearrangement joins TRBV6-5 to TRBJ2-5; 7 bases match TRBD2. Germline loops: CDR1 MNHEY, CDR2 SVGAGI. CDR3 length: 15 residues. V was clipped by 4 bases and J by 1 base; unmatched bases: 6. The CDR3 is CASSSTGLFQETQYF. In nucleotides, the CDR3 is TGTGCCAGCAGTTCTACGGGACTATTCCAAGAGACCCAGTACTTC.

This chain joins TRBV9 and TRBJ1-5, with a possible D match to TRBD1 (6 bases). From germline, CDR1 is SGDLS and CDR2 YYNGEE. V was pared by 3 bases and J by 7 bases, with 14 bases between. The CDR3 spans 14 residues. As DNA, the CDR3 is TGTGCCAGCAGCGCGACAGGTGCGGGGCAGCCCCAGCATTTT. It codes for CASSATGAGQPQHF.

The genes are TRBV7-9 and TRBJ2-5, with 9 bases aligning to TRBD1. The CDR3 has 16 amino acids. J lost 4 bases, V lost 7 bases, and 13 bases had no gene match. Per germline, CDR1 SEHNR and CDR2 FQNEAQ (reference sequence). The CDR3: CASNDADRGKAETQYF. The CDR3 DNA reads as TGTGCCAGCAACGACGCGGACAGGGGCAAGGCAGAGACCCAGTACTTC.

The chain joins TRBV12-3 or TRBV12-4 to TRBJ2-1, with 9 bases lining up with TRBD1. V shed 6 bases, J shed 10 bases, and the junction held 13 bases outside the gene matches. The CDR3 runs to 15 residues. The CDR3 here is CASRLTGTGNVEQFF. The CDR3 coding sequence is TGTGCCAGCAGGCTAACCGGGACAGGGAATGTCGAGCAGTTCTTC.

The chain recombines TRBV20-1 with TRBJ2-1; 12 bases align to TRBD1. There are 14 residues in the CDR3. The J segment lost 8 bases and the V segment lost 3 bases, leaving 5 bases of the junction unmatched. The germline CDR1 and CDR2 sequences are DFQATT and SNEGSKA (reference sequence). The CDR3 is CSARLGTGGHEQFF. Here the CDR3 DNA reads TGCAGTGCTAGGCTCGGGACAGGGGGCCATGAGCAGTTCTTC.

The chain joins TRBV4-2 to TRBJ2-3, with TRBD2 matching 8 bases. The CDR3 has 16 residues. J gave up 1 base and V 4 bases, and 7 bases lay outside the gene matches. CDR1 and CDR2 from the germline V gene are LGHNA and YNFKEQ. This CDR3 reads CASSPADGGGTDTQYF. DNA for the CDR3: TGTGCCAGCAGCCCAGCAGACGGGGGGGGCACAGATACGCAGTATTTT.

The CDR3 DNA is TGTGCCACCAGTAGTGCCGGGGAGCTGTTTTTT. Translated: CATSSAGELFF. J is TRBJ2-2 and V is TRBV24-1; D ambiguous. The CDR3 consists of 11 residues. Trimming removed 6 bases at V and 6 bases at J, with 4 bases between. Germline CDR1 and CDR2: KGHDR and SFDVKD.

This sequence joins TRBV6-2 or TRBV6-3 and TRBJ2-2, with TRBD2 matching 11 bases. The CDR3 loop spans 18 amino acids. V lost 0 bases and J lost 2; bases outside the gene matches: 5. Germline V gene lookup returns CDR1 MNHEY and CDR2 SVGEGT. This chain's CDR3 is CASSYSRLAGFNTGELFF. CDR3 in DNA: TGTGCCAGCAGTTACTCGAGACTAGCGGGGTTTAACACCGGGGAGCTGTTTTTT.

The chain has TRBV10-2 and TRBJ1-1, with D hard to call. CDR1 is WSHSY and CDR2 is SAAADI in the germline V gene. V lost 5 bases and J lost 7, with 8 bases in between. The CDR3 consists of 11 residues. The CDR3 protein is CASSTYGEAFF. CDR3 DNA: TGCGCCAGCAGTACTTACGGTGAAGCTTTCTTT.

This clonotype has just a few counts. The rearrangement joins TRBV4-3 to TRBJ2-7, with D perhaps matching TRBD1 (6 bases). The CDR3 spans 14 residues. CDR1 LGHNA and CDR2 YSLEER come from the germline V gene. The germline V and J ends were trimmed by 0 bases and 3 bases, with 9 bases remaining between them. CDR3 loop: CASSQERTDYEQYF. In DNA, the CDR3 is TGCGCCAGCAGCCAAGAGCGGACAGACTACGAGCAGTACTTC.

The chain links TRBV7-8 to TRBJ2-7; either TRBD1 or TRBD2 may supply D (5 bases each). Per the germline V gene, CDR1 is SGHVS and CDR2 is FQNEAQ. V was clipped by 1 base and J by 2 bases, with 12 bases between them. The CDR3 sequence is 15 residues long. The CDR3 is CASSLGRDQPYEQYF. The DNA of the CDR3 is TGTGCCAGCAGCTTAGGAAGGGACCAGCCCTACGAGCAGTACTTC.

This chain uses TRBV5-1 with TRBJ2-7; 9 positions match TRBD1. The CDR3 runs to 15 residues. Unmatched junction bases numbered 8, after V lost 5 bases and J lost 2 bases. From germline, CDR1 is SGHRS and CDR2 YFSETQ. Here the CDR3 DNA reads TGCGCCAGCAGACAACCGGGACAGGGACCCTACGAGCAGTACTTC. Translated, it gives CASRQPGQGPYEQYF.

This clonotype was observed once. V and J are TRBV25-1 and TRBJ2-5; 7 bases align to TRBD1. Losses at the gene ends were 5 bases for V and 5 bases for J; bases not matched to a gene: 11. The CDR3 loop spans 15 amino acids. Looked up from germline, CDR1 is MGHDK and CDR2 is SYGVNS. CDR3 in amino acids: CASSKRQGRSETQYF. CDR3 bases: TGTGCCAGCAGTAAGAGACAGGGTAGAAGTGAGACCCAGTACTTC.

The table lists this clonotype with a few counts. This chain connects TRBV27 to TRBJ2-3, with TRBD2 matching 11 bases. Germline trimming cut 4 bases from V and 4 bases from J; bases unmatched to any gene: 4. The CDR3 has 15 amino acids. CDR1 and CDR2 from the germline V gene are MNHEY and SMNVEV (reference sequence). The chain's CDR3 is CASSYSGGAADTQYF. Written as DNA, the CDR3 is TGTGCCAGCAGTTATAGCGGGGGGGCCGCAGATACGCAGTATTTT.

The chain links TRBV30 to TRBJ2-7; perhaps D is TRBD1 or TRBD2 (5 bases each). Germline V gene sequence: CDR1 GTSNPN, CDR2 SVGIG (reference sequence). Trimming cost V 1 base and J 5 bases, with 12 bases left between them. The CDR3 has 13 amino acids. The CDR3: CAWSGGTTNEQYF. As DNA, the CDR3 is TGTGCCTGGAGTGGGGGGACCACCAACGAGCAGTACTTC.

The chain couples TRBV19 to TRBJ2-3, with D possibly matching TRBD1 (5 bases). Trimming took off 2 bases at V and 3 bases at J, with 12 bases between the two ends. CDR3 length equals 15 residues. Looked up from germline, CDR1 is LNHDA and CDR2 is SQIVND (reference sequence). CDR3 nucleotides: TGTGCCAGTAGTATACAGGGCGTCGGGACAGATACGCAGTATTTT. Protein sequence: CASSIQGVGTDTQYF.

The chain carries TRBV29-1 and TRBJ1-2, with a tentative D call TRBD1 (5 bases). The germline V and J ends were trimmed by 7 bases and 2 bases, with 20 bases remaining between them. The CDR3 has 15 residues. CDR1 and CDR2 (germline): SQVTM, ANQGSEA. The DNA of the CDR3 is TGCAGCGCCAGACTGGGCGGGCAGGGCAACTATGGCTACACCTTC. Translating it yields CSARLGGQGNYGYTF.

The chain combines TRBV6-5 with TRBJ2-2; D call uncertain. The V and J ends lost 0 bases and 1 base respectively, with 6 bases between them. Germline assignment: CDR1 MNHEY and CDR2 SVGAGI. The CDR3 runs to 15 residues. CDR3 protein: CASSYSLMNTGELFF. The DNA of the CDR3 is TGTGCCAGCAGTTACTCGCTGATGAACACCGGGGAGCTGTTTTTT.

The V and J genes are TRBV7-9 and TRBJ2-2; D unresolved. This CDR3 comprises 15 residues. The ends were cut back, 7 bases at V and 7 bases at J, with 19 bases in the middle. Germline V gene data show CDR1 as SEHNR and CDR2 as FQNEAQ (reference sequence). CDR3 bases: TGTGCCAGCACCCAAGGGATGGCCCGAGGCGGGGAGCTGTTTTTT. This translates into CASTQGMARGGELFF.

This clonotype was seen a single time. The chain links TRBV6-1 to TRBJ1-6, with 9 bases fitting TRBD1. V was pared by 4 bases and J by 9 bases, with 4 bases of the junction left unmatched. Germline-derived CDR1 and CDR2 are MNHNS and SASEGT. The CDR3 is 14 amino acids. CDR3 DNA sequence: TGTGCCAGCAGTGGGACAGGGGAGACTTCACCCCTCCACTTT. It yields the protein CASSGTGETSPLHF.

This chain links TRBV4-1 with TRBJ2-7; maybe TRBD2 (5 bases). V shed 0 bases and J shed 3 bases, with 12 bases lying between them. Germline loops: CDR1 MGHRA, CDR2 YSYEKL. The CDR3 length is 15 residues. The CDR3 DNA reads as TGCGCCAGCAGCCAAGATCGAGGGATCGGCTACGAGCAGTACTTC. Translated: CASSQDRGIGYEQYF.

The V gene is TRBV6-5, the J gene TRBJ2-3, with 11 bases matching TRBD1. Germline V gene lookup returns CDR1 MNHEY and CDR2 SVGAGI. The ends lost 2 bases at V and 4 bases at J; junction bases unmatched: 5. The CDR3 covers 16 residues. The CDR3 protein is CASSYLGTGGADTQYF. As DNA, the CDR3 is TGTGCCAGCAGTTACCTCGGGACAGGGGGGGCAGATACGCAGTATTTT.

The J gene is TRBJ2-7, the V gene TRBV28; 10 nucleotides line up with TRBD2. With 3 bases clipped from V and 0 bases from J, the junction kept 8 bases outside the gene matches. CDR3 length: 17 amino acids. Germline assignment: CDR1 MDHEN and CDR2 SYDVKM. CDR3 protein: CASSFASGGSPSYEQYF. In nucleotides, the CDR3 is TGTGCCAGCAGTTTCGCTAGCGGGGGTTCCCCCTCCTACGAGCAGTACTTC.

This sequence joins TRBV20-1 and TRBJ1-1; a possible D gene is TRBD1 (5 bases). Germline V gene sequence: CDR1 DFQATT, CDR2 SNEGSKA (reference sequence). The CDR3 length is 12 residues. V lost 6 bases and J lost 4, with 12 bases in between. CDR3 DNA: TGCAGTGCCACCCCCGGGGGCACTGAAGCTTTCTTT. This sequence encodes CSATPGGTEAFF.

This chain connects TRBV6-5 to TRBJ2-7; D may be TRBD1 (5 bases). The CDR3 is 13 amino acids. Trimming removed 2 bases at V and 7 bases at J, with 12 bases between. Germline V lookup: CDR1 MNHEY, CDR2 SVGAGI. CDR3 DNA: TGTGCCAGCAGTTACGGACAATCTGGGGAGCAGTACTTC. It encodes CASSYGQSGEQYF.

The rearrangement joins TRBV6-5 to TRBJ1-2; D not certain. V shed 8 bases and J shed 0 bases, with 7 bases lying between them. The CDR3 is made up of 12 amino acids. Germline CDR1 MNHEY, CDR2 SVGAGI. This CDR3 is CASAGANYGYTF. CDR3 sequence (DNA): TGTGCCAGCGCGGGAGCTAACTATGGCTACACCTTC.

This clonotype was recorded a few times. The V call is TRBV6-5, the J call TRBJ2-7; D call uncertain. The CDR3 sequence is 13 residues long. Germline CDR1 reads MNHEY; CDR2 reads SVGAGI. The V end lost 2 bases, the J end lost 2 bases, and 7 bases lay between the germline ends. CDR3 sequence reads: CASSYAGPYEQYF. CDR3 bases: TGTGCCAGCAGTTACGCTGGCCCCTACGAGCAGTACTTC.